The 17 T cell receptor beta chains below all came from one sample that was sequenced in a study of OX40 agonist ivuxolimab in advanced cancers. Data came from immunoSEQ multiplex PCR; TCRdb stores just in-frame clones and leaves some out. The sample gives around 40,000 clones, around 87% of which show up once; 0.38% is in the top ten. The sequences come from CD4+ or CD8+ T cells sorted from blood, collected in a trial of the OX40 agonist ivuxolimab. The receptors shown here come from an adult with an advanced solid tumor such as melanoma, head and neck, liver or kidney cancer.

CDR3 sequence: CASSSGTSGGQYF. The CDR3 DNA is TGTGCCAGCAGCTCCGGGACTAGCGGGGGGCAGTACTTC. The chain links TRBV11-2 to TRBJ2-7, with 14 positions matching TRBD2. The CDR3 loop spans 13 amino acids. Germline V CDR1 and CDR2: SGHAT, FQNNGV. The ends lost 4 bases at V and 9 bases at J; junction bases unmatched: 2.

This rearrangement joins TRBV4-1 to TRBJ2-3, with D tentatively TRBD2 (6 bases). Per germline, CDR1 MGHRA and CDR2 YSYEKL. The CDR3 has 19 amino acids. V dropped 3 bases and J dropped 7 bases, with 29 bases sitting between them. The CDR3, as DNA: TGCGCCAGCAGCCAGAGCTCCGGGACTCTCTGGGCCCCACGAAATACGCAGTATTTT. Translated: CASSQSSGTLWAPRNTQYF.

The rearrangement joins TRBV5-1 to TRBJ2-7; unclear D gene. Trimming shortened V by 0 bases and J by 0 bases, and 7 bases separated the two germline ends. Germline-derived CDR1 and CDR2 are SGHRS and YFSETQ. The CDR3 length is 14 residues. CDR3 sequence (DNA): TGCGCCAGCAGCTTGGTGGAGAGCTCCTACGAGCAGTACTTC. Translated, it gives CASSLVESSYEQYF. The variable domain in full, completed from reference TRBV5-1 and TRBJ2-7, reads KAGVTQTPRYLIKTRGQQVTLSCSPISGHRSVSWYQQTPGQGLQFLFEYFSETQRNKGNFPGRFSGRQFSNSRSEMNVSTLELGDSALYLCASSLVESSYEQYFGPGTRLTVT.

The chain uses TRBV9 and TRBJ2-3, with no clear D. The CDR3 is made up of 15 amino acids. The germline V gene encodes CDR1 SGDLS and CDR2 YYNGEE. V lost 0 bases to trimming and J lost 2 bases, with 10 bases between them. The DNA for the CDR3 is TGTGCCAGCAGCGTAGAACTCACCCTCACAGATACGCAGTATTTT. Translated, it gives CASSVELTLTDTQYF.

The V and J genes are TRBV18 and TRBJ2-1; 12 bases are shared with TRBD2. V lost 0 bases to trimming and J lost 9 bases; unmatched junction nucleotides: 0. Germline lookup yields CDR1 KGHSH and CDR2 LQKENI. The CDR3 is made up of 14 amino acids. The CDR3 DNA sequence: TGTGCCAGCTCACCACCACTAGCGGGGGGTGAGCAGTTCTTC. Amino acid sequence: CASSPPLAGGEQFF.

This clone was seen once. The chain employs TRBV5-1 and TRBJ1-2, with D possibly matching TRBD1 (6 bases). CDR3 length: 18 amino acids. Germline loops: CDR1 SGHRS, CDR2 YFSETQ. V lost 0 bases and J lost 6, with 24 bases in between. CDR3 nucleotides: TGCGCCAGCAGCTTGGACCCCGCGGGGGCGAATTCAATAAATGGCTACACCTTC. Its translation is CASSLDPAGANSINGYTF.

V and J are TRBV5-4 and TRBJ1-4; 7 bases fit TRBD1. V was pared by 3 bases and J by 8 bases, with 7 bases of the junction left unmatched. CDR1 and CDR2 (germline): SGHNT, YYREEE (reference sequence). The length of the CDR3 is 14 residues. The CDR3 DNA is TGTGCCAGCAGCTCCAGACAGGGAGAAGAAAAACTGTTTTTT. Amino acids: CASSSRQGEEKLFF.

This chain links TRBV7-2 with TRBJ1-4; D not resolved. Between the trimmed V and J ends, which lost 5 bases and 0 bases, there was a span of 10 bases. This CDR3 is built from 15 residues. The germline V gene has CDR1 SGHTA and CDR2 FQGNSA. CDR3 sequence reads: CASSPQVSTNEKLFF. In DNA form, the CDR3 reads TGTGCCAGCAGCCCCCAGGTGTCAACTAATGAAAAACTGTTTTTT.

V is TRBV28 and J is TRBJ2-5, with D perhaps TRBD1 (5 bases). Trimming removed 1 base from V and 4 bases from J, with 10 bases in between. The CDR3 extends over 14 amino acids. Germline-derived CDR1 and CDR2 are MDHEN and SYDVKM. The CDR3 region is CASSLSAGPETQYF. CDR3 DNA: TGTGCCAGCAGTTTATCTGCAGGGCCAGAGACCCAGTACTTC.

J is TRBJ1-2 and V is TRBV5-1; 9 bases line up with TRBD1. The ends lost 5 bases at V and 2 bases at J; junction bases unmatched: 4. Looked up from germline, CDR1 is SGHRS and CDR2 is YFSETQ. The CDR3 has 14 amino acids. The CDR3 region is CASSSGQGNYGYTF. DNA of the CDR3: TGCGCCAGCAGTTCCGGACAGGGGAACTATGGCTACACCTTC.

The genes are TRBV2 and TRBJ1-1; D possibly corresponds to TRBD1 (5 bases). The CDR3 covers 14 residues. CDR1 SNHLY and CDR2 FYNNEI come from the germline V gene. The germline V and J ends were trimmed by 4 bases and 4 bases, with 13 bases remaining between them. CDR3 protein: CASSVQGYSTEAFF. CDR3 coding DNA: TGTGCCAGCAGTGTTCAGGGTTATAGCACTGAAGCTTTCTTT. Combining the CDR3 with reference TRBV2 and TRBJ1-1 gives the whole variable domain EPEVTQTPSHQVTQMGQEVILRCVPISNHLYFYWYRQILGQKVEFLVSFYNNEISEKSEIFDDQFSVERPDGSNFTLKIRSTKLEDSAMYFCASSVQGYSTEAFFGQGTRLTVV.

The chain employs TRBV6-4 and TRBJ1-1; 7 nucleotides agree with TRBD1. From germline, CDR1 is MRHNA and CDR2 SNTAGT. The V gene end was trimmed by 2 bases and the J gene end by 0 bases; junction bases not matched to a gene: 9. The CDR3 has 17 residues. The CDR3 bases are TGTGCCAGCAGTGACGGGACAGTGGATCTCATGAACACTGAAGCTTTCTTT. The encoded protein is CASSDGTVDLMNTEAFF.

The rearrangement joins TRBV7-9 to TRBJ1-2; TRBD1 matches 7 bases. The V and J ends lost 1 base and 0 bases, in that order; junction bases with no gene match: 8. This CDR3 comprises 17 residues. Per germline, CDR1 SEHNR and CDR2 FQNEAQ (reference sequence). The CDR3 nucleotides read TGTGCCAGCAGCTTAGATTTACAGGGGAGACCTAACTATGGCTACACCTTC. Its protein product is CASSLDLQGRPNYGYTF.

This clone was seen more than once but under ten times. At one end the junction does not follow the germline gene, possibly because of a read error. The chain uses TRBV7-7 and TRBJ2-1, with TRBD2 identical over 12 bases. The CDR3 loop spans 16 amino acids. CDR1 is SSHAT, CDR2 FNYEAQ, per germline (reference sequence). The CDR3 sequence: CASSPLAGGANNEQFF. For the CDR3, the DNA is TGTGCTAGCAGCCCCCTAGCGGGAGGGGCAAACAATGAGCAGTTCTTC.

The J gene is TRBJ2-5, the V gene TRBV5-1, with D perhaps matching TRBD1 (6 bases). Trimming took 7 bases from V and 6 from J, leaving 19 bases between them. Germline-derived CDR1 and CDR2 are SGHRS and YFSETQ. This CDR3 region has 14 residues. The DNA of the CDR3 is TGCGCCAGCGTCCAGGACAGTACGTTACAGACCCAGTACTTC. Its translation is CASVQDSTLQTQYF.

V and J are TRBV7-2 and TRBJ2-1; 9 bases map to TRBD2. CDR3 size: 15 residues. With 1 base clipped from V and 7 bases from J, the junction kept 5 bases outside the gene matches. CDR1 and CDR2 (germline): SGHTA, FQGNSA. The DNA of the CDR3 is TGTGCCAGCAGCTTAGGGGGACTAGCTGCGAATGAGCAGTTCTTC. Its protein is CASSLGGLAANEQFF. Full variable domain (remainder filled in from reference TRBV7-2 and TRBJ2-1): GAGVSQSPSNKVTEKGKDVELRCDPISGHTALYWYRQSLGQGLEFLIYFQGNSAPDKSGLPSDRFSAERTGGSVSTLTIQRTQQEDSAVYLCASSLGGLAANEQFFGPGTRLTVL.

The chain joins TRBV9 to TRBJ2-3; the D call may be TRBD1 or TRBD2 (5 bases each). The CDR3 is 15 residues long. CDR1 is SGDLS, CDR2 YYNGEE, per germline. Trimming removed 4 bases at V and 1 base at J, with 13 bases between. CDR3 in amino acids: CASSRLMGRTDTQYF. The CDR3 DNA is TGTGCCAGCAGCCGATTAATGGGACGCACAGATACGCAGTATTTT. Based on the CDR3 plus reference TRBV9 and TRBJ2-3, the full variable domain is DSGVTQTPKHLITATGQRVTLRCSPRSGDLSVYWYQQSLDQGLQFLIQYYNGEERAKGNILERFSAQQFPDLHSELNLSSLELGDSALYFCASSRLMGRTDTQYFGPGTRLTVL.